These T cell receptor beta chains were read from a single sample in a study of shared clonotypes between healthy human individuals. The assay was immunoSEQ multiplex PCR, and TCRdb's table has in-frame clones only and misses some. The sample lists over 950,000 clones; 70% to 85% were seen once. The sequencing input was memory CD4+ T cells from PBMCs. The receptors were sampled from a man aged 18 to 29 in good health. Some clones in this sample may be carry-over from other donors' samples. Each CDR3 is given with its conserved first and last residue. D genes are given only for firm matches. Clone size appears in some rows only: once, few, many, or a class for an expanded clone.

v_call	d_call	j_call	clone_size	cdr3_aa	cdr3_nt
TRBV6-6	.	TRBJ1-4	many	CASSYRHQATNEKLFF	TGTGCCAGCAGTTATCGACACCAAGCAACTAATGAAAAACTGTTTTTT
TRBV28	.	TRBJ2-2	.	CASRSTGELFF	TGTGCCAGCAGGTCCACCGGGGAGCTGTTTTTT
TRBV7-8	.	TRBJ1-1	few	CASSPLQGNTEAFF	TGTGCCAGCAGCCCATTGCAGGGGAACACTGAAGCTTTCTTT
TRBV6-4	.	TRBJ2-2	once	CASSVRINTGELFF	TGTGCCAGCAGTGTCCGGATAAACACCGGGGAGCTGTTTTTT
TRBV30	.	TRBJ1-1	.	CAWSPAGTEAFF	TGTGCCTGGAGTCCGGCGGGCACTGAAGCTTTCTTT
TRBV10-3	.	TRBJ1-5	few	CAISATGYSNQPQHF	TGTGCCATCAGCGCGACAGGATATAGCAATCAGCCCCAGCATTTT
TRBV7-3	.	TRBJ2-2	.	CASSSTGGPGGELFF	TGTGCCAGCAGCTCGACCGGGGGGCCGGGCGGGGAGCTGTTTTTT
TRBV7-8	TRBD1	TRBJ2-7	.	CASTPGQQYYEQYF	TGTGCCAGCACCCCGGGACAGCAGTACTACGAGCAGTACTTC
TRBV7-9	.	TRBJ2-7	.	CASSPPARGVVEQYF	TGTGCCAGCAGCCCCCCGGCCAGGGGGGTGGTCGAGCAGTACTTC
TRBV7-9	TRBD2	TRBJ2-5	.	CASKVGLAGGYEETQYF	TGTGCCAGCAAAGTAGGACTAGCGGGAGGCTATGAAGAGACCCAGTACTTC
TRBV9	TRBD1	TRBJ2-5	few	CASSTQGLGETQYF	TGTGCCAGCAGCACACAGGGGTTGGGGGAGACCCAGTACTTC
TRBV5-1	.	TRBJ2-7	.	CASSLVVGRTVYEQYF	TGCGCCAGCAGCTTGGTCGTGGGAAGAACGGTCTACGAGCAGTACTTC
TRBV18	TRBD1	TRBJ1-2	.	CASSPQALQGSLSYGYTF	TGTGCCAGCTCACCGCAGGCTCTACAGGGGTCCCTGTCCTATGGCTACACCTTC